The next 7 T cell receptor beta chains were all read from a single sample in a study of CD8 T cells in Susac syndrome. RNA amounts of roughly 0.5 to 1 ug underwent reverse transcription with random hexamers. TCRdb processed the immunoSEQ multiplex PCR reads anew with MiXCR; each CDR3 protein has one entry. In the table there are some 200,000 distinct CDR3 sequences, more than 85% of which are singletons. The specimen was CD8+ T cells from PBMCs. These receptor sequences come from a human donor with multiple sclerosis.

The chain employs TRBV20-1 and TRBJ2-1, with a tentative D call TRBD2 (6 bases). CDR1 is DFQATT, CDR2 SNEGSKA, per germline (reference sequence). The CDR3 sequence is 17 residues long. Trimming stripped 0 bases from V and 3 bases from J, with 18 bases between. DNA of the CDR3: TGCAGTGCTAGAGACCCGCGGCGGGGCTCCTACTACAATGAGCAGTTCTTC. It specifies CSARDPRRGSYYNEQFF.

V is TRBV20-1 and J is TRBJ2-5; D is unresolved. The CDR3 length is 14 residues. Deletions cut 0 bases from V and 1 base from J, with 9 bases between. Per the germline V gene, CDR1 is DFQATT and CDR2 is SNEGSKA (reference sequence). The CDR3 protein is CSARDFKTQETQYF. The CDR3 DNA reads TGCAGTGCTAGAGATTTCAAGACCCAAGAGACCCAGTACTTC.

The chain joins TRBV27 to TRBJ1-1, with unresolved D. Germline V lookup: CDR1 MNHEY, CDR2 SMNVEV (reference sequence). This CDR3 has 15 amino acids. Trimming took off 5 bases at V and 2 bases at J, with 15 bases between the two ends. CDR3 nucleotides: TGTGCCAGCAGTCCCGTACAGTTTTTAAACACTGAAGCTTTCTTT. It yields the protein CASSPVQFLNTEAFF.

The chain has TRBV27 and TRBJ1-1; D remains unclear. CDR3 length: 13 amino acids. V gave up 6 bases and J gave up 10 bases, with 18 bases separating them. The germline V gene encodes CDR1 MNHEY and CDR2 SMNVEV (reference sequence). CDR3 bases: TGTGCCAGCAGGGGAATCGGTAGGGATCCAGCTTTCTTT. It yields the protein CASRGIGRDPAFF.

The V and J genes are TRBV13 and TRBJ1-1; D is unclear. CDR1 PRHDT and CDR2 FYEKMQ come from the germline V gene (reference sequence). Trimming cost V 0 bases and J 5 bases, with 10 bases left between them. The CDR3 consists of 14 residues. CDR3: CASSLGSNPTEAFF. The CDR3, as DNA: TGTGCCAGCAGCTTAGGGTCCAACCCAACTGAAGCTTTCTTT.

The gene calls are TRBV12-3 or TRBV12-4 and TRBJ2-1; D gene ambiguous. The CDR3 runs 12 residues. The ends were cut back, 5 bases at V and 9 bases at J, with 11 bases in the middle. The DNA for the CDR3 is TGTGCCAGCAGTCCTCGGGCCAGTGAGCAGTTCTTC. This gives the protein CASSPRASEQFF.

A few counts support this clonotype. The rearrangement links TRBV5-1 to TRBJ2-7; 9 bases fit TRBD1. CDR1 and CDR2 (germline): SGHRS, YFSETQ. The CDR3 extends over 15 amino acids. Losses at the gene ends were 0 bases for V and 2 bases for J; bases not matched to a gene: 3. This CDR3 is CASSLVGTGTYEQYF. The CDR3 DNA is TGCGCCAGCAGCTTGGTGGGGACAGGGACCTACGAGCAGTACTTC.